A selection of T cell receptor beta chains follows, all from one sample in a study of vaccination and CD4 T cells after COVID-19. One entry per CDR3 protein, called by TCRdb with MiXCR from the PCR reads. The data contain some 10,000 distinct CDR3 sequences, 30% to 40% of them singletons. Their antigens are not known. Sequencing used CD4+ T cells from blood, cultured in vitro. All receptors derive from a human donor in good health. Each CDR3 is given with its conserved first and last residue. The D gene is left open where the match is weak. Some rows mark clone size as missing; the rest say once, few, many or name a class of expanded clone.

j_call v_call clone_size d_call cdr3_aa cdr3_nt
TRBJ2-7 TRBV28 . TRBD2 CASSSGAGVRPQQYF TGTGCCAGCAGCTCGGGTGCGGGGGTCCGCCCCCAGCAGTACTTC
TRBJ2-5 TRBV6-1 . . CASSEIGRETQYF TGTGCCAGCAGTGAAATCGGGCGTGAGACCCAGTACTTC
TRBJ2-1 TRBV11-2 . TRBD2 CASSLDLSGRATEQFF TGTGCCAGCAGCTTAGATCTGAGCGGGAGGGCCACTGAGCAGTTCTTC
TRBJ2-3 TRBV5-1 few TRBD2 CASRREGRTDTQYF TGCGCCAGCAGGAGGGAGGGCCGGACAGATACGCAGTATTTT
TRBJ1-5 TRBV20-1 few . CSARDLPDREPQHF TGCAGTGCTAGAGATCTGCCGGACAGAGAGCCCCAGCATTTT
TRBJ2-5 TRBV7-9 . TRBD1 CASSLEGQGGRETQYF TGTGCCAGCAGCTTAGAGGGACAGGGTGGGAGAGAGACCCAGTACTTC
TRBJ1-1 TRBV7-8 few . CASSQTRVPYDFF TGTGCCAGCAGCCAAACCCGGGTCCCATATGATTTCTTT
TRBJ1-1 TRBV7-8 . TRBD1 CASSLGGGGALNTEAFF TGTGCCAGCAGCTTAGGAGGAGGGGGCGCATTGAACACTGAAGCTTTCTTT
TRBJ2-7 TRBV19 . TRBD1 CASSIRGQGDVHEQYF TGTGCCAGTAGTATAAGAGGACAGGGGGATGTACACGAGCAGTACTTC
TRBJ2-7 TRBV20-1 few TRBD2 CSALAGEGEQYF TGCAGTGCTTTAGCGGGAGAAGGCGAGCAGTACTTC